This entry lists 16 T cell receptor beta chains sequenced from one sample in a study of cytomegalovirus exposure and HLA in healthy donors. PCR primers comprised 60 Vbeta and 13 Jbeta primers. Sequenced by immunoSEQ multiplex PCR; TCRdb stores in-frame clones only, minus some. The sample carries some 94,000 clones, around 70% recorded once. What was sequenced was PBMCs. The origin of the receptors is a man aged 45-65 years in good health and CMV-seronegative.

The V and J genes are TRBV27 and TRBJ1-4; no reliable D call. The V gene's germline CDR1 is MNHEY and CDR2 SMNVEV (reference sequence). Trimming took 6 bases from V and 4 from J, leaving 15 bases between them. The CDR3 consists of 15 residues. CDR3: CASSYSGLHNEKLFF. The DNA of the CDR3 is TGTGCCAGCAGCTATTCAGGACTGCATAATGAAAAACTGTTTTTT.

This clone was found a few times. The rearrangement links TRBV19 to TRBJ2-7, with a tentative D call TRBD1 (5 bases). CDR3 length: 13 residues. CDR1 and CDR2 (germline): LNHDA, SQIVND (reference sequence). V was clipped by 3 bases and J by 4 bases, with 10 bases between them. CDR3 protein: CASSMGRAYEQYF. As DNA, the CDR3 is TGTGCCAGTAGTATGGGCAGGGCGTACGAGCAGTACTTC.

V usage is TRBV5-1 and J usage is TRBJ2-5; D is perhaps TRBD2 (6 bases). Trimming removed 5 bases at V and 3 bases at J, with 11 bases between. Germline V lookup: CDR1 SGHRS, CDR2 YFSETQ. CDR3 length equals 13 residues. CDR3 region: CASRPGVEETQYF. The CDR3 DNA reads TGCGCCAGCAGGCCGGGAGTAGAAGAGACCCAGTACTTC. The full variable domain, with the rest looked up from reference TRBV5-1 and TRBJ2-5, is KAGVTQTPRYLIKTRGQQVTLSCSPISGHRSVSWYQQTPGQGLQFLFEYFSETQRNKGNFPGRFSGRQFSNSRSEMNVSTLELGDSALYLCASRPGVEETQYFGPGTRLLVL.

This clone was detected a few times. V and J are TRBV11-3 and TRBJ2-3, with D unresolved. The CDR3 consists of 13 residues. V was trimmed by 0 bases and J by 6 bases, leaving 7 bases between them. CDR1 and CDR2 (germline): SGHNT, YENEEA. The CDR3 sequence: CASSLDRLDTQYF. The CDR3 DNA sequence: TGTGCCAGCAGCTTAGATCGTTTGGATACGCAGTATTTT.

The chain recombines TRBV6-5 with TRBJ1-4; D remains ambiguous. The V gene lost 0 bases and the J gene lost 3 bases, with 11 bases spanning the gap. The V gene's germline CDR1 is MNHEY and CDR2 SVGAGI. The CDR3 length is 16 residues. CDR3 amino acids: CASSYSISQPNEKLFF. The CDR3 DNA is TGTGCCAGCAGTTACTCTATCAGTCAACCTAATGAAAAACTGTTTTTT.

Remarks on this clone: Mismatch with germline at one junction end may stem from a read error. The chain uses TRBV5-4 and TRBJ2-5; a weak D match, TRBD1 (5 bases). CDR3 length equals 16 residues. CDR1 is SGHNT, CDR2 YYREEE, per germline (reference sequence). CDR3 residues: CASSLVPRQNQETQYF. The CDR3 nucleotides are TGTGCCAGCAGCTTGGTTCCCCGACAGAACCAGGAGACCCAGTACTTC.

This chain links TRBV28 with TRBJ1-5, with D hard to call. Between the trimmed V and J ends, which lost 5 bases and 6 bases, there was a span of 14 bases. Germline-derived CDR1 and CDR2 are MDHEN and SYDVKM. This CDR3 spans 14 amino acids. DNA for the CDR3: TGTGCCAGCAGTCCTATGACCGGGGTTCAGCCCCAGCATTTT. It is translated as CASSPMTGVQPQHF. Drawing the rest from reference TRBV28 and TRBJ1-5, the complete variable domain is DVKVTQSSRYLVKRTGEKVFLECVQDMDHENMFWYRQDPGLGLRLIYFSYDVKMKEKGDIPEGYSVSREKKERFSLILESASTNQTSMYLCASSPMTGVQPQHFGDGTRLSIL.

This clone was observed a few times. V is TRBV6-5 and J is TRBJ1-3, with D possibly matching TRBD1 (6 bases). Germline CDR1 is MNHEY and CDR2 is SVGAGI. CDR3 length equals 14 residues. Trimming shortened V by 6 bases and J by 0 bases, and 9 bases separated the two germline ends. CDR3 coding DNA: TGTGCCAGCAGCCGGACAGTCTCTGGAAACACCATATATTTT. Its protein is CASSRTVSGNTIYF.

The count of this clone is one. V and J are TRBV2 and TRBJ2-5; 10 bases fit TRBD2. J lost 4 bases, V lost 3 bases, and 5 bases had no gene match. Per the germline V gene, CDR1 is SNHLY and CDR2 is FYNNEI. There are 15 residues in the CDR3. As DNA, the CDR3 is TGTGCCAGCAGTGACCAGCGGGGGGGCCGAGAGACCCAGTACTTC. Its protein is CASSDQRGGRETQYF.

The DNA of the CDR3 is TGTGCCAGCTCACCGAACCCCCTCACCGGGACTAGCGGGGATACGCAGTATTTT. This encodes CASSPNPLTGTSGDTQYF. This chain joins TRBV18 and TRBJ2-3; 12 bases line up with TRBD2. Germline-derived CDR1 and CDR2 are KGHSH and LQKENI. This CDR3 is 18 amino acids long. V lost 3 bases, J lost 6 bases, and 13 bases stayed unmatched.

There are a few counts of this clone. V and J are TRBV7-2 and TRBJ2-7; 8 nucleotides align to TRBD2. The CDR3 extends over 15 amino acids. V dropped 3 bases and J dropped 0; count of bases not matched to a gene: 4. Germline V gives CDR1 SGHTA, CDR2 FQGNSA. The chain's CDR3 is CASSFTSGRSYEQYF. The CDR3, as DNA: TGTGCCAGCAGCTTTACTAGCGGACGCTCCTACGAGCAGTACTTC.

This clone has only a few counts. V and J are TRBV13 and TRBJ2-5; 7 nucleotides line up with TRBD2. Trimming cost V 5 bases and J 2 bases; bases outside gene matches: 11. Germline assignment: CDR1 PRHDT and CDR2 FYEKMQ (reference sequence). The CDR3 consists of 16 residues. The CDR3 region has the DNA TGTGCCAGCAGCCTGAGGGGAGGGGCCCGACAAGAGACCCAGTACTTC. This encodes CASSLRGGARQETQYF.

The DNA for the CDR3 is TGCGCCAGCAGCTTGCACGGGACAGGGGGCGCGGGCTACACCTTC. It codes for CASSLHGTGGAGYTF. The chain joins TRBV5-1 to TRBJ1-2; 12 nucleotides align to TRBD1. Germline V CDR1 and CDR2: SGHRS, YFSETQ. The CDR3 loop spans 15 amino acids. V shed 1 base, J shed 8 bases, and the junction held 6 bases outside the gene matches.

The chain is built from TRBV5-4 and TRBJ2-1, with TRBD1 matching 8 bases. The trim removed 3 bases at V and 9 bases at J, leaving 5 bases unmatched. Germline assignment: CDR1 SGHNT and CDR2 YYREEE (reference sequence). The length of the CDR3 is 13 residues. The CDR3 sequence is CASSSGQGGEQFF. CDR3 in DNA: TGTGCCAGCAGCTCTGGACAGGGTGGTGAGCAGTTCTTC.

The gene calls are TRBV5-6 and TRBJ2-2; the match to TRBD2 covers 12 bases. CDR3 length equals 18 residues. J lost 4 bases, V lost 3 bases, and 10 bases had no gene match. CDR1 and CDR2 (germline): SGHDT, YYEEEE. Here the CDR3 reads CASSSVTSGSSGTGELFF. DNA for the CDR3: TGTGCCAGCAGCTCGGTGACTAGCGGGAGCTCGGGCACCGGGGAGCTGTTTTTT.

The chain employs TRBV9 and TRBJ2-5; TRBD1 might be the D (5 bases). Germline V lookup: CDR1 SGDLS, CDR2 YYNGEE. The V end was cut by 2 bases, the J end by 3 bases, with 8 bases between. The CDR3 covers 13 residues. The CDR3 DNA reads as TGTGCCAGCAGCGTTGAGACAGAAGAGACCCAGTACTTC. Translated: CASSVETEETQYF.